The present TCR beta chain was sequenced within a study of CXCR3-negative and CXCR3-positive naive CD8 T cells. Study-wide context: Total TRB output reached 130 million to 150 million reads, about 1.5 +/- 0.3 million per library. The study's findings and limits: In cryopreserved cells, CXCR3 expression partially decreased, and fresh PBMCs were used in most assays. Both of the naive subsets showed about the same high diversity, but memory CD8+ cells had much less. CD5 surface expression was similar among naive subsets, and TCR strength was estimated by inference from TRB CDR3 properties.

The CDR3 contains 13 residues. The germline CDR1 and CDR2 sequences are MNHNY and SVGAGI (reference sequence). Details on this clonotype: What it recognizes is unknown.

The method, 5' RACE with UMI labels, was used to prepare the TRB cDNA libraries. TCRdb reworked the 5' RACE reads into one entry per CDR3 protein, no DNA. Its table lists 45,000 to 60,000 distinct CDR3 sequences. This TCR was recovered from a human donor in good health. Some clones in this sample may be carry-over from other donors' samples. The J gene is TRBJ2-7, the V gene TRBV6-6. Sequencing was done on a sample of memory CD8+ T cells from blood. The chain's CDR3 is CASTIAMAYEQYF.